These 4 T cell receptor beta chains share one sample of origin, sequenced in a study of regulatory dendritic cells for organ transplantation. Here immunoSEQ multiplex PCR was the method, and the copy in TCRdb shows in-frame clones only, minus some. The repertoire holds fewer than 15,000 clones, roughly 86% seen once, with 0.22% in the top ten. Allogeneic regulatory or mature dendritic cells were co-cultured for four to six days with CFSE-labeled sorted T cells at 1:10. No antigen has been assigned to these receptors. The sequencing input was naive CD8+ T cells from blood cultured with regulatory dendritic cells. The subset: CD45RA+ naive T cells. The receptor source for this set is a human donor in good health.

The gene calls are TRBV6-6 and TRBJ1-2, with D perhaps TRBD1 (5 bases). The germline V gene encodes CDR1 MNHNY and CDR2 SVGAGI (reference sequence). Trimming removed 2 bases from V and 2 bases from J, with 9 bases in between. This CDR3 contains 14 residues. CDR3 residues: CASSYVRGNYGYTF. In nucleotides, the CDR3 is TGTGCCAGCAGTTACGTCCGGGGCAACTATGGCTACACCTTC.

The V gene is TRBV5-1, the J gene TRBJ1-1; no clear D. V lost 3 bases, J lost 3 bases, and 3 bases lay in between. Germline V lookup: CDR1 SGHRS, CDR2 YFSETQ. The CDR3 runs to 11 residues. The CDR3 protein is CASSSDTEAFF. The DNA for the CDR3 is TGCGCCAGCAGCTCCGACACTGAAGCTTTCTTT.

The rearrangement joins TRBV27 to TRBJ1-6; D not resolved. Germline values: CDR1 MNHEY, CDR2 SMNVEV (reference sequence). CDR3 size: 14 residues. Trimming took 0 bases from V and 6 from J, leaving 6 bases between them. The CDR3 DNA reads TGTGCCAGCAGTTTATCGTCGATTAATTCACCCCTCCACTTT. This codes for CASSLSSINSPLHF.

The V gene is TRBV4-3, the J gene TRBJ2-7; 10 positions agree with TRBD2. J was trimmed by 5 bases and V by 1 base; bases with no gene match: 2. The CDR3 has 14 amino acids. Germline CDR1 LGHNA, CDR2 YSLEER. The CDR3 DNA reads TGCGCCAGCAGCCAAGGGCTAGCGGGAGACGAGCAGTACTTC. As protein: CASSQGLAGDEQYF.